This is a list of T cell receptor beta chains from one sample in a study of Tregs in tolerant kidney transplant recipients. TCRdb's table, derived via immunoSEQ multiplex PCR, lists solely in-frame clones and lacks some. Of 200,000 to 300,000 clones in the sample, 80% to 85% were seen once. The sample comprised CD4+ T cells from blood. These receptors were taken from a human donor in good health. Each CDR3 is given with its conserved first and last residue. A D gene is named only where the DNA matches it firmly. Clone size appears in some rows only: once, few, many, or a class for an expanded clone.

once | . | TRBJ2-5 | TRBV5-1 | TGCGCCAGCAGCTTGGGGGTAGCCGGGGAGACCCAGTACTTC | CASSLGVAGETQYF
. | . | TRBJ1-2 | TRBV30 | TGTGCCTGGAGTCACGGAAATAACTATGGCTACACCTTC | CAWSHGNNYGYTF
once | . | TRBJ1-1 | TRBV6-5 | TGTGCCAGCAGTTACTCTCGGGGTTCGGGTGAAGCTTTCTTT | CASSYSRGSGEAFF
. | . | TRBJ2-5 | TRBV7-2 | TGTGCCAGCAGCTTAGCCGGCAGTCAAGAGACCCAGTACTTC | CASSLAGSQETQYF
. | TRBD1 | TRBJ2-2 | TRBV4-2 | TGTGCCAGCAGCCAAGAAACCTCCGGACAGGCCCCTGGGGAGCTGTTTTTT | CASSQETSGQAPGELFF
. | . | TRBJ1-1 | TRBV30 | TGTGCCTGGAGTGTACGAGGGGTGAACACTGAAGCTTTCTTT | CAWSVRGVNTEAFF
. | . | TRBJ2-7 | TRBV7-2 | TGTGCCAGCAGCTTAGCGCTATTTGGAGGGAACTACGAGCAGTACTTC | CASSLALFGGNYEQYF
. | . | TRBJ2-7 | TRBV30 | TGTGCCTGGGGATCCCGGGACTCCCATTTCTCCTACGAGCAGTACTTC | CAWGSRDSHFSYEQYF
few | . | TRBJ2-1 | TRBV25-1 | TGTGCCAGCAGTTACCCGGGACGGCTATACAATGAGCAGTTCTTC | CASSYPGRLYNEQFF
. | TRBD1 | TRBJ1-1 | TRBV7-3 | TGTGCCAGCAGCTCCGACAGGGGCACTGAAGCTTTCTTT | CASSSDRGTEAFF
. | TRBD1 | TRBJ1-5 | TRBV6-1 | TGTGCCAGCAGGACAGGGGTTAGCAATCAGCCCCAGCATTTT | CASRTGVSNQPQHF
. | . | TRBJ1-2 | TRBV7-2 | TGTGCCAGCAGCTTAGAGTGGGGTCGGGACTATGGCTACACCTTC | CASSLEWGRDYGYTF
. | . | TRBJ2-5 | TRBV13 | TGTGCCAGCAGCTTAATCTTGCCTACCAAGGCGTCCCAGTACTTC | CASSLILPTKASQYF
once | TRBD1 | TRBJ1-2 | TRBV4-2 | TGTGCCAGCAGCCAAGATCTGGGCAGGGGGCTTGGTGGCTACACCTTC | CASSQDLGRGLGGYTF
. | . | TRBJ1-1 | TRBV7-9 | TGTGCCAGCAGCTTAGAACAGTCCGCAGCTTTCTTT | CASSLEQSAAFF
. | TRBD1 | TRBJ1-6 | TRBV5-1 | TGCGCCAGCAGCCTGAACCCCGGGACAGGGAATTCACCCCTCCACTTT | CASSLNPGTGNSPLHF